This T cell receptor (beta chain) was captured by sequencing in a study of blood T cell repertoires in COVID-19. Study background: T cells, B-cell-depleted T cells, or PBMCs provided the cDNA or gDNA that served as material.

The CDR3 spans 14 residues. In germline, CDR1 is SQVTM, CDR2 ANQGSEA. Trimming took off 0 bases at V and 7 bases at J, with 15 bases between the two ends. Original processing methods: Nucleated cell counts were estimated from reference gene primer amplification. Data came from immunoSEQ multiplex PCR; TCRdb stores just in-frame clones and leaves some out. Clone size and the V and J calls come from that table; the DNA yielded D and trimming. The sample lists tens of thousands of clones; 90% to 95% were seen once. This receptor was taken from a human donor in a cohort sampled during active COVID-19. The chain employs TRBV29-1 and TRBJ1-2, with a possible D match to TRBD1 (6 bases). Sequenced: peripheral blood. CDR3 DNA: TGCAGCGTTGAAGATTACGCAAGGGGGTTTGGCTACACCTTC. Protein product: CSVEDYARGFGYTF.